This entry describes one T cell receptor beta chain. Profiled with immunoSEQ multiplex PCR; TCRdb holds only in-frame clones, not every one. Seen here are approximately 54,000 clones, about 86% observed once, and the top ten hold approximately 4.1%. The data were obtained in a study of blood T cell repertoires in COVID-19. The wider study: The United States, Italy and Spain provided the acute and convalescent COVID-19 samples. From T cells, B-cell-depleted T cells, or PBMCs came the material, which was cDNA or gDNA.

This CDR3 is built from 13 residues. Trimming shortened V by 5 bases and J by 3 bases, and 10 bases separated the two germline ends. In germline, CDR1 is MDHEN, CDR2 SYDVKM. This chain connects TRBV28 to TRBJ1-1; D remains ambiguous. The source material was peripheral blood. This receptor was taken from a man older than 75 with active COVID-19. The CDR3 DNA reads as TGTGCCAGCAGTACTTACCCATACACTGAAGCTTTCTTT. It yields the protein CASSTYPYTEAFF.